Listed below are T cell receptor beta chains from one sample, sequenced in a study of vaccination effects on CD4 cells after COVID-19. These receptors lack a known antigen. The data were produced by immunoSEQ multiplex PCR, yet TCRdb's version contains in-frame clones alone and is incomplete. The data contain roughly 59,000 clones, 60% to 80% of them seen just once; the ten biggest clones take up 1.5% to 2%. Sequencing used CD4+ T cells from PBMCs cultured with HCoV-OC43 spike peptides, obtained after COVID-19 vaccination. Every receptor here comes from a human donor who received a COVID-19 vaccine. Each CDR3 is given with its conserved first and last residue. The order of the fields is clone size, D gene, J gene, V gene, CDR3 DNA, CDR3 protein. A D gene is named only where the DNA matches it firmly. Rows may omit the clone size; those that give it use once, few, many or a size class.

size: once; D: .; J: TRBJ1-3; V: TRBV7-2; DNA: TGTGCCAGCAGTTCGGGGGGGACATACTCTGGAAACACCATATATTTT; CDR3: CASSSGGTYSGNTIYF
size: .; D: TRBD2; J: TRBJ2-5; V: TRBV2; DNA: TGTGCCAGCGGAGTGAGGAGGACTGCGGGGGGGCCCCAAGAGACCCAGTACTTC; CDR3: CASGVRRTAGGPQETQYF
size: .; D: .; J: TRBJ1-1; V: TRBV6-5; DNA: TGTGCCGTGGGGACATACGAGAGGAACACTGAAGCTTTCTTT; CDR3: CAVGTYERNTEAFF
size: .; D: TRBD2; J: TRBJ2-1; V: TRBV30; DNA: TGTGCCTGGAGTGAAGGTATCGGGGGGAGAAATGAGCAGTTCTTC; CDR3: CAWSEGIGGRNEQFF
size: .; D: .; J: TRBJ2-1; V: TRBV24-1; DNA: TGTGCCACCAGTGATTTCGGGGGCCATGAGCAGTTCTTC; CDR3: CATSDFGGHEQFF
size: .; D: .; J: TRBJ1-2; V: TRBV18; DNA: TGTGCCAGCTCACCACCCGCCCAGGGAGGTTATGGCTACACCTTC; CDR3: CASSPPAQGGYGYTF
size: .; D: .; J: TRBJ1-1; V: TRBV5-1; DNA: TGCGCCAGCAGCTCACAGACGGATGGCGCTATTACTGAAGCTTTCTTT; CDR3: CASSSQTDGAITEAFF
size: .; D: .; J: TRBJ2-2; V: TRBV4-1; DNA: TGCGCCAGCAGAACAGGTTCGGGCACCGGGGAGCTGTTTTTT; CDR3: CASRTGSGTGELFF
size: .; D: TRBD1; J: TRBJ1-5; V: TRBV9; DNA: TGTGCCAGCAGCTTGAGGGGGGACAGGGACAATCAGCCCCAGCATTTT; CDR3: CASSLRGDRDNQPQHF
size: once; D: .; J: TRBJ2-5; V: TRBV5-1; DNA: TGCGCCAGCAGCTTGGCCGGCAGCTCGGAAGAGACCCAGTACTTC; CDR3: CASSLAGSSEETQYF
size: .; D: .; J: TRBJ2-1; V: TRBV7-8; DNA: TGTGCCAGCAGCCCCGCGGTTGAATTCTACAATGAGCAGTTCTTC; CDR3: CASSPAVEFYNEQFF
size: .; D: .; J: TRBJ2-1; V: TRBV29-1; DNA: TGCAGCGGCGAAAGGTCCGCCGGGCTCTACAATGAGCAGTTCTTC; CDR3: CSGERSAGLYNEQFF
size: .; D: TRBD1; J: TRBJ2-5; V: TRBV7-6; DNA: TGTGCCAGCAGCTTACCTGGACAGGGCCAAGAGACCCAGTACTTC; CDR3: CASSLPGQGQETQYF
size: .; D: TRBD1; J: TRBJ2-1; V: TRBV14; DNA: TGTGCCAGCAGCCCCGCCCAGGTACAGGGGCCCTACAATGAGCAGTTCTTC; CDR3: CASSPAQVQGPYNEQFF
size: .; D: TRBD1; J: TRBJ2-3; V: TRBV27; DNA: TGTGCCAGCAGTCTAAACAGGGGCTCAGATACGCAGTATTTT; CDR3: CASSLNRGSDTQYF
size: .; D: .; J: TRBJ2-5; V: TRBV6-2/TRBV6-3; DNA: TGTGCCAGCGGCCCGGGGCGCAGAGACCAAGAGACCCAGTACTTC; CDR3: CASGPGRRDQETQYF
size: .; D: .; J: TRBJ2-5; V: TRBV7-8; DNA: TGTGCCAGCAGCTTACTCGGGGGAGCGGAGACCCAGTACTTC; CDR3: CASSLLGGAETQYF
size: .; D: .; J: TRBJ1-1; V: TRBV4-1; DNA: TGCGCCAGCAGCCCGCTTGGGGAGGGGCGAACTCACGCTAAGAACACTGAAGCTTTCTTT; CDR3: CASSPLGEGRTHAKNTEAFF
size: once; D: .; J: TRBJ1-1; V: TRBV10-2; DNA: TGCGCCAGCAGTGAGTTCGGTGCTACTGAAGCTTTCTTT; CDR3: CASSEFGATEAFF
size: .; D: .; J: TRBJ2-3; V: TRBV29-1; DNA: TGCAGCGTTAAGTCAGGGTTTGTAGATACGCAGTATTTT; CDR3: CSVKSGFVDTQYF
size: few; D: .; J: TRBJ2-2; V: TRBV28; DNA: TGTGCCAGCACTGATCCTACCGGGGAGCTGTTTTTT; CDR3: CASTDPTGELFF
size: few; D: .; J: TRBJ1-2; V: TRBV30; DNA: TGTGCCTGGAGTGTATCGCCCACCTTGGGCTACACCTTC; CDR3: CAWSVSPTLGYTF
size: .; D: .; J: TRBJ1-1; V: TRBV18; DNA: TGTGCCAGCTCACCGGGGGGATCAGAAATCGCTGAAGCTTTCTTT; CDR3: CASSPGGSEIAEAFF
size: .; D: .; J: TRBJ1-6; V: TRBV6-5; DNA: TGTGCCATAGGACGGGGGGCACATTCACCCCTCCACTTT; CDR3: CAIGRGAHSPLHF
size: .; D: TRBD1; J: TRBJ1-5; V: TRBV7-2; DNA: TGTGCCAGCAGCCAGGGACAGATCAATCAGCCCCAGCATTTT; CDR3: CASSQGQINQPQHF
size: .; D: .; J: TRBJ1-1; V: TRBV18; DNA: TGTGCCAGCTCACCCCCCGGGGTCACTGAAGCTTTCTTT; CDR3: CASSPPGVTEAFF
size: once; D: .; J: TRBJ1-2; V: TRBV28; DNA: TGTGCCAGCAGTCCAGTGACCTATGGCTACACCTTC; CDR3: CASSPVTYGYTF
size: .; D: .; J: TRBJ2-2; V: TRBV30; DNA: TGTGCCTGGAGTGTTTTAGCGGCGAACACCGGGGAGCTGTTTTTT; CDR3: CAWSVLAANTGELFF
size: .; D: .; J: TRBJ2-5; V: TRBV12-5; DNA: TGTGCTAGTGGTCTTACTCCCGACGGAGCCCACTTGGCGGAGACCCAGTACTTC; CDR3: CASGLTPDGAHLAETQYF
size: .; D: TRBD2; J: TRBJ2-5; V: TRBV20-1; DNA: TGCAGTGCTAGTGGCCAGTCTAGCGGGGTCAGAGAGACCCAGTACTTC; CDR3: CSASGQSSGVRETQYF
size: few; D: TRBD1; J: TRBJ1-5; V: TRBV5-5; DNA: TGTGCCAGCAGCCCGACAGGGGAACAGCCCCAGCATTTT; CDR3: CASSPTGEQPQHF